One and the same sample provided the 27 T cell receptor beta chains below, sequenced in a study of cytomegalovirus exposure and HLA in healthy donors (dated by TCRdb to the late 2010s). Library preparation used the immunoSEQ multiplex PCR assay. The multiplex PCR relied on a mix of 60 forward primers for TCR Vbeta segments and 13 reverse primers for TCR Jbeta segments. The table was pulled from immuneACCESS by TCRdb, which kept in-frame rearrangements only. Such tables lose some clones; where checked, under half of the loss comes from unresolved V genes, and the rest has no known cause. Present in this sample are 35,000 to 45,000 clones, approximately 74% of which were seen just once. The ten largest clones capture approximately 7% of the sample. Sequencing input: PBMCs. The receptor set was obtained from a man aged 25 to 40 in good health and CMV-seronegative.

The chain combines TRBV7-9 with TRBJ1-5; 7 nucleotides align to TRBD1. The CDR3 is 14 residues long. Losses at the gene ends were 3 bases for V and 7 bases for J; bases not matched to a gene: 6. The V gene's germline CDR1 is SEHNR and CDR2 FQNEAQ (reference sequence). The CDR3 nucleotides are TGTGCCAGCAGCTTGACAGGGCGGGAACAGCCCCAGCATTTT. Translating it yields CASSLTGREQPQHF.

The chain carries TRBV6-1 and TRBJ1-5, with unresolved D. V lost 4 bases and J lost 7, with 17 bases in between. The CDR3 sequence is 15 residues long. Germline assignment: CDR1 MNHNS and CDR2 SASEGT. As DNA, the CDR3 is TGTGCCAGCAGTGGACTTGGAGGAGTACGACAGCCCCAGCATTTT. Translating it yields CASSGLGGVRQPQHF.

The CDR3: CAISPGTGLGEQYF. CDR3 in DNA: TGTGCCATCAGCCCCGGGACAGGTCTCGGCGAGCAGTACTTC. This chain connects TRBV10-3 to TRBJ2-7, with TRBD1 matching over 8 bases. The ends lost 6 bases at V and 6 bases at J; junction bases unmatched: 10. CDR3 length: 14 residues. The germline CDR1 and CDR2 sequences are ENHRY and SYGVKD.

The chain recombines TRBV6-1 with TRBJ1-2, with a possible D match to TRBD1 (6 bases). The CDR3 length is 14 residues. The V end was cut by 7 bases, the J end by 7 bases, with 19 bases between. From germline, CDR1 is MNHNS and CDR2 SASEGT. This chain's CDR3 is CASITPGQKFGYTF. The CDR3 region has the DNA TGTGCCAGCATCACCCCCGGACAGAAATTTGGCTACACCTTC.

DNA of the CDR3: TGTGCCAGCAGCTTGTCGGGTTTCCCCTACGAGCAGTACTTC. It yields the protein CASSLSGFPYEQYF. This chain links TRBV5-6 with TRBJ2-7; D not resolved. In germline, CDR1 is SGHDT, CDR2 YYEEEE. V was pared by 1 base and J by 2 bases, with 10 bases between. There are 14 residues in the CDR3. The full variable domain, in which reference TRBV5-6 and TRBJ2-7 provide the parts outside the CDR3, is DAGVTQSPTHLIKTRGQQVTLRCSPKSGHDTVSWYQQALGQGPQFIFQYYEEEERQRGNFPDRFSGHQFPNYSSELNVNALLLGDSALYLCASSLSGFPYEQYFGPGTRLTVT.

The CDR3: CASSSRGPRSSSGANVLTF. CDR3 DNA sequence: TGTGCCAGCAGTTCCAGGGGGCCGCGGAGCTCCTCTGGGGCCAACGTCCTGACTTTC. This chain links TRBV2 with TRBJ2-6; the match to TRBD1 covers 8 bases. CDR3 size: 19 residues. V gave up 5 bases and J gave up 0 bases; unmatched junction bases: 12. Germline-derived CDR1 and CDR2 are SNHLY and FYNNEI.

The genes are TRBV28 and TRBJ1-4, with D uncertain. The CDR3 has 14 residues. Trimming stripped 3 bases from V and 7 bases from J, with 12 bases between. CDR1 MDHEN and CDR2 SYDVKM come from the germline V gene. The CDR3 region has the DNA TGTGCCAGCAGTTTTGCGGAAGTCGGTGAAAAACTGTTTTTT. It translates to CASSFAEVGEKLFF. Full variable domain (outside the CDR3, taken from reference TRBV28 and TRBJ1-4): DVKVTQSSRYLVKRTGEKVFLECVQDMDHENMFWYRQDPGLGLRLIYFSYDVKMKEKGDIPEGYSVSREKKERFSLILESASTNQTSMYLCASSFAEVGEKLFFGSGTQLSVL.

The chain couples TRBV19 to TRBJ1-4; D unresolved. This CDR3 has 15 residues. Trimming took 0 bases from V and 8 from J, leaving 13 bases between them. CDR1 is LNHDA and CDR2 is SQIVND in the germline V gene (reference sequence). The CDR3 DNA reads TGTGCCAGTAGTATAGATGCCGAGGGTCTCGAAAAACTGTTTTTT. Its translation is CASSIDAEGLEKLFF.

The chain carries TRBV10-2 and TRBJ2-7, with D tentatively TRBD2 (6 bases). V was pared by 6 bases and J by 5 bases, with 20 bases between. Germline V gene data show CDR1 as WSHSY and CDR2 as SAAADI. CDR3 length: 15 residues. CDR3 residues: CASRFGSSSWNEQYF. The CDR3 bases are TGCGCCAGCAGGTTCGGGAGCTCATCGTGGAACGAGCAGTACTTC.

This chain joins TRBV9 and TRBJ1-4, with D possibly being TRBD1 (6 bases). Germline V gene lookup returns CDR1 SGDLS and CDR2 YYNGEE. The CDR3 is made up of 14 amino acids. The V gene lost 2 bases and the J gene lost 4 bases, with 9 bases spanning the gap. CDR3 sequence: CASSVSRGNEKLFF. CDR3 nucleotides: TGTGCCAGCAGCGTGTCCAGGGGTAATGAAAAACTGTTTTTT.

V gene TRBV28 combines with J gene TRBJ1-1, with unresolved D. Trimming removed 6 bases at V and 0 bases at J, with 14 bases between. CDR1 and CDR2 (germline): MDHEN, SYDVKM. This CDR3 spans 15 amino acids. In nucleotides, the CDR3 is TGTGCCAGCAGCCCCCGAAGGAGCATGAACACTGAAGCTTTCTTT. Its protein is CASSPRRSMNTEAFF.

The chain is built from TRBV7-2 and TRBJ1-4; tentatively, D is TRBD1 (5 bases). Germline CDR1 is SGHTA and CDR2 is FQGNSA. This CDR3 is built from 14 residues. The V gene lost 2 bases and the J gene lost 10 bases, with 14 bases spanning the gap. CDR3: CASSLSPQGGKLFF. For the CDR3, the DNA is TGTGCCAGCAGCTTATCCCCTCAGGGAGGAAAACTGTTTTTT.

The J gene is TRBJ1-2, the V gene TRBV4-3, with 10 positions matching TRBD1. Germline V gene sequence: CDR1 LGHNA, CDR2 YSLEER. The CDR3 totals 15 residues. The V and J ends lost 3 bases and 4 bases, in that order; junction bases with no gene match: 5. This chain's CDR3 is CASSQGTGDTYGYTF. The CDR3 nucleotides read TGCGCCAGCAGCCAGGGGACAGGGGATACCTATGGCTACACCTTC.

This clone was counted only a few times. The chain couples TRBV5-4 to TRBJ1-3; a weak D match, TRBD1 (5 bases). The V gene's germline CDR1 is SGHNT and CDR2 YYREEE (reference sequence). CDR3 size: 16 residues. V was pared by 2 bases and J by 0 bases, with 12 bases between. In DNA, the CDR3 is TGTGCCAGCAGCTTCGACAGTCGTTACTCTGGAAACACCATATATTTT. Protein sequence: CASSFDSRYSGNTIYF.

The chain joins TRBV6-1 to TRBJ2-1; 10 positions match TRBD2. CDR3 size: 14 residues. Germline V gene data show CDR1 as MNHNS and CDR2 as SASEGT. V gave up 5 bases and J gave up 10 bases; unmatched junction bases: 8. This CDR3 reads CASSTLAGEYEQFF. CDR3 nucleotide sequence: TGTGCCAGCAGTACCCTAGCGGGAGAGTACGAGCAGTTCTTC.

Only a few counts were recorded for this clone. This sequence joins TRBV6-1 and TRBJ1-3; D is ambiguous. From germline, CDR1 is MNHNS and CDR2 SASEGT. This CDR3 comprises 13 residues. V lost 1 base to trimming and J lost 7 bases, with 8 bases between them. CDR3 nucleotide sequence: TGTGCCAGCAGTGAAGGCGAGGAGAACACCATATATTTT. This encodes CASSEGEENTIYF.

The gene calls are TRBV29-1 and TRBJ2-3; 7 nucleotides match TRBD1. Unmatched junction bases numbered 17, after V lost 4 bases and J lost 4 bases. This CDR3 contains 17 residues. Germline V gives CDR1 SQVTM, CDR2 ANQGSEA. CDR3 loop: CSVVVEEGGSRADTQYF. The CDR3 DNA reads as TGCAGCGTTGTGGTGGAGGAAGGGGGCTCCCGGGCAGATACGCAGTATTTT.

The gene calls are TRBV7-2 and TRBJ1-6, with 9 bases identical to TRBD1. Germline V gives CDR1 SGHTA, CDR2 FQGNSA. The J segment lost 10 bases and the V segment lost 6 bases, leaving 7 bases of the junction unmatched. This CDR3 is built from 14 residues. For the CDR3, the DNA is TGTGCCAGCAGGGGACAGGGAATTCAGTCACCCCTCCACTTT. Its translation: CASRGQGIQSPLHF.

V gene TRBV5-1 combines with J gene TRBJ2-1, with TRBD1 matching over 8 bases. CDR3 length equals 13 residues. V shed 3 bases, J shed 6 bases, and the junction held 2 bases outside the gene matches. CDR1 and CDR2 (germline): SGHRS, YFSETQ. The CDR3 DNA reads TGCGCCAGCAGCTGGGGGACAGGCAATGAGCAGTTCTTC. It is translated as CASSWGTGNEQFF.

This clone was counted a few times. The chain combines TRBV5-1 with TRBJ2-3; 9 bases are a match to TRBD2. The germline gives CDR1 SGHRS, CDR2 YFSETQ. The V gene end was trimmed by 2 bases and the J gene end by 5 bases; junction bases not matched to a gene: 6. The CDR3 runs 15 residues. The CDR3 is CASSFRGGAGDTQYF. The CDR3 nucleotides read TGCGCCAGCAGCTTCCGCGGGGGGGCGGGAGATACGCAGTATTTT.

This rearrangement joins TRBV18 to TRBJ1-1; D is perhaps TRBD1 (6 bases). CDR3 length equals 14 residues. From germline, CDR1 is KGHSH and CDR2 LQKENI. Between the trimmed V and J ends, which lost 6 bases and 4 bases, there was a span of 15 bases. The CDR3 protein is CASSPRGVLTEAFF. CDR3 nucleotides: TGTGCCAGCTCGCCCAGGGGCGTCCTCACTGAAGCTTTCTTT.

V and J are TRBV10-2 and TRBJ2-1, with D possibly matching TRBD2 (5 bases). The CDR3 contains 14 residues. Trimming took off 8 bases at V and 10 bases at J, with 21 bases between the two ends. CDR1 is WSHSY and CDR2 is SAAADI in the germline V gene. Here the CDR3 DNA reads TGCGCCAGCCTCCCGGACTTCCTGGGCTCCGAGCAGTTCTTC. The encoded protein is CASLPDFLGSEQFF.

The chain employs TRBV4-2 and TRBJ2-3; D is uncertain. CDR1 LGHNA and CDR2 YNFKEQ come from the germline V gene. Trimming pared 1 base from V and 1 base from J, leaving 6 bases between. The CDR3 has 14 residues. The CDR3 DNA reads TGTGCCAGCAGCCAAGTTCGTGGCACAGATACGCAGTATTTT. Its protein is CASSQVRGTDTQYF.

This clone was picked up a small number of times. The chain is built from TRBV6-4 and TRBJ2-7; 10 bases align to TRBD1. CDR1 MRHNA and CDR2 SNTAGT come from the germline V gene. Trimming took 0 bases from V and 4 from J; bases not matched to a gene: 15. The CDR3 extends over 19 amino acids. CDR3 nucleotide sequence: TGTGCCAGCAGTGACTCTATCTTGGGACAGGGGAGTTACCTGTACGAGCAGTACTTC. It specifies CASSDSILGQGSYLYEQYF.

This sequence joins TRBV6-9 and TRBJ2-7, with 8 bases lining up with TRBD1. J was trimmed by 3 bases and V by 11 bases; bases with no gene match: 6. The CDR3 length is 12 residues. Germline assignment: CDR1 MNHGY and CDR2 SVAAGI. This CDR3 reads CAGRQGRYEQYF. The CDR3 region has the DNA TGTGCCGGCCGACAGGGGCGCTACGAGCAGTACTTC.

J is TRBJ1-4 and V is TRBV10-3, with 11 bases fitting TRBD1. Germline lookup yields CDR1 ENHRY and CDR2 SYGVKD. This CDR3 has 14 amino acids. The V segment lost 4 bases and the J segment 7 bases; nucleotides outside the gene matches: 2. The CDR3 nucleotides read TGTGCCATCAGTGCGGGACAGGGGGGTGAAAAACTGTTTTTT. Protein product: CAISAGQGGEKLFF.

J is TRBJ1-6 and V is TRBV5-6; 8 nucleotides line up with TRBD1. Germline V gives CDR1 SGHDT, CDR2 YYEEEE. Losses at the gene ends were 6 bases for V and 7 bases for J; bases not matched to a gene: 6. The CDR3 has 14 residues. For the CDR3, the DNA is TGTGCCAGCAAACCGGACAGGGTGAATTCACCCCTCCACTTT. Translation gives CASKPDRVNSPLHF.